Listed below are T cell receptor beta chains from one sample, sequenced in a study of T cells after yellow fever vaccination. Using its own MiXCR run on the 5' RACE reads, TCRdb lists one record per CDR3 protein. The data contain fewer than 350,000 distinct CDR3 sequences, roughly 4.3% of them singletons. The source material was PBMCs, sampled 15 days after the yellow fever booster vaccination. These receptors originate from a man aged 18-30 years who received the YFV17D yellow fever vaccine. Both conserved end residues are part of each CDR3. Fields, in order: V gene, J gene, CDR3 protein.

>TRBV7-2|TRBJ1-3
CASSSLGAGNTIYF
>TRBV30|TRBJ1-1
CAWSVQGATEAFF
>TRBV29-1|TRBJ2-3
CSVDRGEDTQYF
>TRBV10-3|TRBJ2-2
CAISAGTTYTGELFF
>TRBV12-3/TRBV12-4|TRBJ1-2
CASTLGTGIYGYTF
>TRBV5-1|TRBJ2-7
CASSSSGQGREQYF
>TRBV4-1|TRBJ2-7
CASSQEWAGDRGYEQYF
>TRBV27|TRBJ2-1
CASSFAGLLAANEQFF
>TRBV6-5|TRBJ2-7
CASSFSGELRHEQYF
>TRBV7-2|TRBJ1-3
CASSLTSGSSGNTIYF
>TRBV7-2|TRBJ2-2
CASSSLAGVNTGELFF
>TRBV18|TRBJ1-1
CASSPRKNPENTEAFF
>TRBV4-1|TRBJ2-7
CASSQEATGGFQQYF
>TRBV20-1|TRBJ1-6
CSARGGSNSPLHF
>TRBV5-1|TRBJ1-1
CASSPHRGDTEAFF
>TRBV24-1|TRBJ1-5
CATSDPGTDQPQHF
>TRBV18|TRBJ2-7
CASSRETGGSEQYF
>TRBV15|TRBJ2-3
CATSSWGASDTQYF
>TRBV25-1|TRBJ2-1
CASSDRGYSYNEQFF
>TRBV27|TRBJ2-5
CASRVQQGGMETQYF
>TRBV7-3|TRBJ2-1
CASSLIGGAHNEQFF
>TRBV7-8|TRBJ2-3
CASSAWRASGPKGDTQYF
>TRBV3-1|TRBJ2-7
CASSREGQMYEQYF
>TRBV12-3/TRBV12-4|TRBJ1-2
CASSLAGTGDGYTF
>TRBV28|TRBJ1-1
CASSLGGRVNTEAFF
>TRBV7-2|TRBJ1-2
CASSSRGFGVGVSNYGYTF
>TRBV4-1|TRBJ2-7
CASSQDPGNYEQYF
>TRBV27|TRBJ2-1
CASSLFASGGGNEQFF
>TRBV7-9|TRBJ1-1
CASSLSPDMIWLGAFF
>TRBV7-9|TRBJ2-4
CASSKSENIQYF
>TRBV6-5|TRBJ1-2
CASRAAWEGYTF
>TRBV20-1|TRBJ2-1
CSARRPGLAVNEQFF
>TRBV10-3|TRBJ1-1
CAISGSGGANTEAFF
>TRBV11-2|TRBJ2-5
CASSLELASGYLQETQYF
>TRBV7-9|TRBJ2-1
CASTPSGGAILYNEQFF
>TRBV18|TRBJ2-3
CASSLTDTDTQYF
>TRBV2|TRBJ2-5
CASSPGLWVAAQYF
>TRBV28|TRBJ1-2
CASSWAGYYGYTF
>TRBV12-3/TRBV12-4|TRBJ2-3
CASTDRGTDTQYF
>TRBV21-1|TRBJ1-2
CASSKPEGGYTF
>TRBV5-1|TRBJ2-1
CASSSAGLAGGANEQFF
>TRBV12-3/TRBV12-4|TRBJ1-1
CASSQTGGTEAFF